This T cell receptor beta chain comes out of a study of early T cells in non-severe SARS-CoV-2 infection. Looking at the study overall: Chains from this unsorted whole-blood bulk RNA could not be paired.

The study, taken as a whole, reports: Matching with VDJdb favored anti-spike CD8 responses (missing private and CD4 specificities).

Germline-derived CDR1 and CDR2 are SQVTM and ANQGSEA. The CDR3 is 15 residues long. Trimming removed 2 bases from V and 4 bases from J; junction bases left unmatched: 11. On this clonotype: Its antigen is undetermined.

Individual cDNA molecules each received unique molecular identifiers attached to them. MiXCR, applied by TCRdb to the 5' RACE reads, yields one record per CDR3 protein. The sample records 98,000 or so distinct CDR3 sequences, approximately 12% being singletons. The clonotype was recovered from an adult who was a healthcare worker with PCR-confirmed SARS-CoV-2 infection or an uninfected control (not recorded which). The sequencing used whole blood, collected at baseline. This chain joins TRBV29-1 and TRBJ2-7, with TRBD1 identical over 7 bases. The chain's CDR3 is CSVEWGDREEYEQYF. The CDR3 coding sequence is TGCAGCGTTGAATGGGGTGACAGGGAAGAATACGAGCAGTACTTC.